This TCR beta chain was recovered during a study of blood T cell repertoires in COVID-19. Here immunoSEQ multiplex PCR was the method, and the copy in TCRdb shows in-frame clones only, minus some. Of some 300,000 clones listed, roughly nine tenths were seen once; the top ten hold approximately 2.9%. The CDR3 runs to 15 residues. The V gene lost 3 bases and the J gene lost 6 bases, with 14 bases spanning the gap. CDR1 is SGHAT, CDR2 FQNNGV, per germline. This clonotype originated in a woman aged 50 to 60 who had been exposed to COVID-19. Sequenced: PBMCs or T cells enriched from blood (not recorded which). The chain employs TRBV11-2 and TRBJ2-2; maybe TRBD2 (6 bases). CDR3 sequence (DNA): TGTGCCAGCAGCTTTGTTTCTAGCGCGGCCGGGGAGCTGTTTTTT. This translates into CASSFVSSAAGELFF.